The rows below give T cell receptor beta chains drawn from one sample of a study of blood T cell repertoires in COVID-19. Clones were read by immunoSEQ multiplex PCR, and TCRdb kept only the in-frame ones, dropping some. This table holds some 330,000 clones, about 92% found once. The specimen was PBMCs or T cells enriched from blood (not recorded which). The receptors come from a woman younger than 45 who had recovered from COVID-19. The CDR3 runs from the conserved cysteine through the conserved F or W. A D gene is named only where the DNA matches it firmly. The size field is filled for only some rows; it gives once, few, many or a size class.

V gene: TRBV4-3
D gene: -
J gene: TRBJ1-1
CDR3 length: 16
clone size: -
CDR3 DNA: TGCGCCAGCAGCCAATCCGCGGACAGATATAACACTGAAGCTTTCTTT
CDR3 protein: CASSQSADRYNTEAFF

V gene: TRBV28
D gene: -
J gene: TRBJ1-1
CDR3 length: 16
clone size: -
CDR3 DNA: TGTGCCAGCAGTTTATCACCCCGCAGGGCCGGCACTGAAGCTTTCTTT
CDR3 protein: CASSLSPRRAGTEAFF

V gene: TRBV28
D gene: TRBD1
J gene: TRBJ1-2
CDR3 length: 14
clone size: -
CDR3 DNA: TGTGCCAGCACGACAGGGGCCGTACACTATGGCTACACCTTC
CDR3 protein: CASTTGAVHYGYTF

V gene: TRBV6-1
D gene: TRBD2
J gene: TRBJ2-7
CDR3 length: 15
clone size: -
CDR3 DNA: TGTGCCAGCAGTGAAGGCGGGGGGTCACCCTACGAGCAGTACTTC
CDR3 protein: CASSEGGGSPYEQYF

V gene: TRBV19
D gene: -
J gene: TRBJ2-3
CDR3 length: 14
clone size: -
CDR3 DNA: TGTGCCAGTAGTCCAAGGACACTCACAGATACGCAGTATTTT
CDR3 protein: CASSPRTLTDTQYF

V gene: TRBV28
D gene: -
J gene: TRBJ1-5
CDR3 length: 13
clone size: -
CDR3 DNA: TGTGCCAGCAGGGAGGTCAACGATCAGCCCCAGCATTTT
CDR3 protein: CASREVNDQPQHF

V gene: TRBV7-9
D gene: -
J gene: TRBJ2-5
CDR3 length: 15
clone size: -
CDR3 DNA: TGTGCCAGCAGCCCACCCGGGGTGGTGTATGAGACCCAGTACTTC
CDR3 protein: CASSPPGVVYETQYF

V gene: TRBV7-2
D gene: TRBD1
J gene: TRBJ1-2
CDR3 length: 14
clone size: -
CDR3 DNA: TGTGCCAGCAGCCCCGCCGGGACAGGGGTTGGCTACACCTTC
CDR3 protein: CASSPAGTGVGYTF

V gene: TRBV7-9
D gene: -
J gene: TRBJ1-2
CDR3 length: 13
clone size: -
CDR3 DNA: TGTGCCAGCAGCTTAGGGGGCGCCGGTGGCTACACCTTC
CDR3 protein: CASSLGGAGGYTF

V gene: TRBV5-1
D gene: TRBD1
J gene: TRBJ2-7
CDR3 length: 16
clone size: -
CDR3 DNA: TGCGCCAGCAGCTTGGGGGGACAGGGGCCTTCCTACGAGCAGTACTTC
CDR3 protein: CASSLGGQGPSYEQYF

V gene: TRBV11-2
D gene: TRBD2
J gene: TRBJ2-2
CDR3 length: 18
clone size: -
CDR3 DNA: TGTGCCAGCAGCTTAGTCAGAGGCGGGAGGGCCCTTATCGGGGAGCTGTTTTTT
CDR3 protein: CASSLVRGGRALIGELFF

V gene: TRBV5-1
D gene: -
J gene: TRBJ1-1
CDR3 length: 16
clone size: -
CDR3 DNA: TGCGCCAGCAGCCCCGGAGGGTGGGGTTTGGGCACTGAAGCTTTCTTT
CDR3 protein: CASSPGGWGLGTEAFF

V gene: TRBV19
D gene: -
J gene: TRBJ1-1
CDR3 length: 12
clone size: -
CDR3 DNA: TGTGCCAGTAGTATTGGTTCAGGTGGGGCTTTCTTT
CDR3 protein: CASSIGSGGAFF

V gene: TRBV28
D gene: -
J gene: TRBJ2-5
CDR3 length: 13
clone size: -
CDR3 DNA: TGTGCCAGCAGTTTTTTCAACTCAGAGACCCAGTACTTC
CDR3 protein: CASSFFNSETQYF

V gene: TRBV19
D gene: TRBD2
J gene: TRBJ2-3
CDR3 length: 15
clone size: -
CDR3 DNA: TGTGCCAGTAGTACCCGCGTCGGGGGGGCAGATACGCAGTATTTT
CDR3 protein: CASSTRVGGADTQYF

V gene: TRBV28
D gene: -
J gene: TRBJ1-2
CDR3 length: 15
clone size: once
CDR3 DNA: TGTGCCAGCAGTTTCTACCAACAGGGTTACTATGGCTACACCTTC
CDR3 protein: CASSFYQQGYYGYTF

V gene: TRBV7-9
D gene: -
J gene: TRBJ1-6
CDR3 length: 16
clone size: -
CDR3 DNA: TGTGCCAGCAGTCAAGGATCCGACAAGTGGAATTCACCCCTCCACTTT
CDR3 protein: CASSQGSDKWNSPLHF

V gene: TRBV7-3
D gene: -
J gene: TRBJ1-6
CDR3 length: 13
clone size: -
CDR3 DNA: TGTGCCAGCAGCCCCCAGGGGAATTCACCCCTCCACTTT
CDR3 protein: CASSPQGNSPLHF

V gene: TRBV3-1/TRBV3-2
D gene: TRBD1
J gene: TRBJ1-3
CDR3 length: 15
clone size: -
CDR3 DNA: TGTGCCAGCAGGTCCGGGACAGGGGGCCGAAACACCATATATTTT
CDR3 protein: CASRSGTGGRNTIYF

V gene: TRBV18
D gene: TRBD1
J gene: TRBJ1-2
CDR3 length: 18
clone size: few
CDR3 DNA: TGTGCCAGCTCCCCTCGGAGGACAGGGGCTCGGGGGGGATATGGCTACACCTTC
CDR3 protein: CASSPRRTGARGGYGYTF

V gene: TRBV5-4
D gene: TRBD1
J gene: TRBJ2-7
CDR3 length: 16
clone size: -
CDR3 DNA: TGTGCCAGCAGCGCCAGACAGGGGAAGTCCCCCTACGAGCAGTACTTC
CDR3 protein: CASSARQGKSPYEQYF

V gene: TRBV4-1
D gene: -
J gene: TRBJ2-5
CDR3 length: 16
clone size: -
CDR3 DNA: TGCGCCAGCAGCCAATATATAGCGCTCAACCAAGAGACCCAGTACTTC
CDR3 protein: CASSQYIALNQETQYF

V gene: TRBV30
D gene: TRBD1
J gene: TRBJ1-2
CDR3 length: 16
clone size: -
CDR3 DNA: TGTGCCTGGAGATTCGCTGGGCGGACAGGGGAGTATGGCTACACCTTC
CDR3 protein: CAWRFAGRTGEYGYTF

V gene: TRBV18
D gene: -
J gene: TRBJ2-1
CDR3 length: 14
clone size: -
CDR3 DNA: TGTGCCAGCTCACGGGGGGAACCCTACAATGAGCAGTTCTTC
CDR3 protein: CASSRGEPYNEQFF

V gene: TRBV28
D gene: TRBD1
J gene: TRBJ1-1
CDR3 length: 13
clone size: -
CDR3 DNA: TGTGCCTCCCGGGACAGGATGAACACTGAAGCTTTCTTT
CDR3 protein: CASRDRMNTEAFF

V gene: TRBV5-1
D gene: TRBD2
J gene: TRBJ2-1
CDR3 length: 14
clone size: -
CDR3 DNA: TGCGCCAGCATGCAACTAGCGTCCTACAATGAGCAGTTCTTC
CDR3 protein: CASMQLASYNEQFF

V gene: TRBV7-3
D gene: TRBD1
J gene: TRBJ2-5
CDR3 length: 14
clone size: -
CDR3 DNA: TGTGCCAGCAGCCCCCAGGCAGGGGGAGAGACCCAGTACTTC
CDR3 protein: CASSPQAGGETQYF

V gene: TRBV5-1
D gene: -
J gene: TRBJ2-5
CDR3 length: 14
clone size: -
CDR3 DNA: TGCGCCAGCAGCTTGGCCGCGCGGGAAGAGACCCAGTACTTC
CDR3 protein: CASSLAAREETQYF

V gene: TRBV4-2
D gene: TRBD1
J gene: TRBJ2-5
CDR3 length: 17
clone size: once
CDR3 DNA: TGTGCCAGCAGCCAACTCCCCGGGACAGTAAAGCAAGAGACCCAGTACTTC
CDR3 protein: CASSQLPGTVKQETQYF

V gene: TRBV5-4
D gene: -
J gene: TRBJ2-1
CDR3 length: 16
clone size: -
CDR3 DNA: TGTGCCACCTTCCCCCATTGGACTGCTGGTCCCAATGAGCAGTTCTTC
CDR3 protein: CATFPHWTAGPNEQFF

V gene: TRBV5-1
D gene: -
J gene: TRBJ1-4
CDR3 length: 15
clone size: -
CDR3 DNA: TGCGCCAGCAGCTTGGTGGGGCATTCTAATGAAAAACTGTTTTTT
CDR3 protein: CASSLVGHSNEKLFF

V gene: TRBV6-5
D gene: -
J gene: TRBJ1-2
CDR3 length: 13
clone size: -
CDR3 DNA: TGTGCCAGCAGTATGCGGACAGCCGATGGCTACACCTTC
CDR3 protein: CASSMRTADGYTF

V gene: TRBV7-9
D gene: -
J gene: TRBJ2-7
CDR3 length: 16
clone size: -
CDR3 DNA: TGTGCCAGCAGCGGGGGGTCTGAGCAGCGGAACTACGAGCAGTACTTC
CDR3 protein: CASSGGSEQRNYEQYF

V gene: TRBV6-2/TRBV6-3
D gene: -
J gene: TRBJ2-5
CDR3 length: 12
clone size: -
CDR3 DNA: TGTGCCAGCAGTCAGAACCAAGAGACCCAGTACTTC
CDR3 protein: CASSQNQETQYF

V gene: TRBV28
D gene: TRBD1
J gene: TRBJ1-5
CDR3 length: 15
clone size: -
CDR3 DNA: TGTGCCAGCAGGCCACAGGGGCCAGGCAATCAGCCCCAGCATTTT
CDR3 protein: CASRPQGPGNQPQHF

V gene: TRBV5-1
D gene: TRBD2
J gene: TRBJ2-3
CDR3 length: 16
clone size: -
CDR3 DNA: TGCGCCAGCAGTTGGACTAGCGGGGGGGCCGCAGATACGCAGTATTTT
CDR3 protein: CASSWTSGGAADTQYF

V gene: TRBV18
D gene: -
J gene: TRBJ2-2
CDR3 length: 16
clone size: -
CDR3 DNA: TGTGCCAGCTCACCACGAGACAGCCAGGGGACCGGGGAGCTGTTTTTT
CDR3 protein: CASSPRDSQGTGELFF

V gene: TRBV27
D gene: TRBD2
J gene: TRBJ2-1
CDR3 length: 18
clone size: -
CDR3 DNA: TGTGCCAGCAGTCAGACGGGACTAGCGGGAGAGTACTACAATGAGCAGTTCTTC
CDR3 protein: CASSQTGLAGEYYNEQFF

V gene: TRBV29-1
D gene: TRBD1
J gene: TRBJ1-1
CDR3 length: 13
clone size: -
CDR3 DNA: TGCAGCGTTGCACCGGGACAGTACACTGAAGCTTTCTTT
CDR3 protein: CSVAPGQYTEAFF